Reported below is one T cell receptor beta chain. In the original processing: By means of reference gene primer amplification, nucleated cell counts were estimated. Clones were sequenced by immunoSEQ multiplex PCR, and TCRdb holds only the in-frame ones, with some missing. V and J calls and clone size are given by that table; D and trimming were obtained from the DNA. Of more than 130,000 clones in the sample, around nine tenths were seen once. The data belong to a study of blood T cell repertoires in COVID-19. In the study overall: Some COVID-19 samples were acute and others convalescent; all came from the United States, Italy and Spain. PBMCs, B-cell-depleted T cells, or T cells were the source of the cDNA or gDNA that made up the material.

V gave up 1 base and J gave up 4 bases; unmatched junction bases: 4. This CDR3 spans 14 amino acids. The V gene's germline CDR1 is SGHRS and CDR2 YFSETQ. V is TRBV5-1 and J is TRBJ2-5, with 7 bases that match TRBD1. The sample was peripheral blood. This receptor was taken from a woman in her forties with acute or convalescent COVID-19. The CDR3 sequence: CASSLTGVGETQYF. In DNA, the CDR3 is TGCGCCAGCAGCTTGACAGGGGTGGGAGAGACCCAGTACTTC.